This entry is about one T cell receptor beta chain. Sequencing libraries for TCR beta were prepared with iRepertoire HTBI primers and Arm-PCR of CDR3 regions. From the multiplex PCR reads, TCRdb called clonotypes with MiXCR, one entry per CDR3 protein. The sample records about 360,000 distinct CDR3 sequences, around 15% being singletons. This sample is part of a study of regulatory T cells in long-lasting Graves disease. The germline CDR1 and CDR2 sequences are MDHEN and SYDVKM. V dropped 6 bases and J dropped 0 bases, with 20 bases sitting between them. The length of the CDR3 is 18 residues. This sample's time point: newly diagnosed GD, antithyroid drugs for less than 3 months. From PBMCs, RNA was extracted and then used to make the TCR library. The sample was also reused in another study, on T cells in Graves' hyperthyroidism and ophthalmopathy. According to that study: The TCR CDR3 was amplified in a first-round RT-PCR using the HTBI primer set.

The V gene is TRBV28, the J gene TRBJ1-4; tentatively, D is TRBD1 (5 bases). The sequencing here drew on peripheral blood mononuclear cells (PBMCs), taken at new diagnosis, from a patient treated with antithyroid drugs. The sequence came from a woman aged 18 to 35 with Graves disease. The CDR3 loop is CASRSSGGLRATNEKLFF. CDR3 bases: TGTGCCAGCAGATCCTCCGGGGGGTTGAGAGCAACTAATGAAAAACTGTTTTTT.